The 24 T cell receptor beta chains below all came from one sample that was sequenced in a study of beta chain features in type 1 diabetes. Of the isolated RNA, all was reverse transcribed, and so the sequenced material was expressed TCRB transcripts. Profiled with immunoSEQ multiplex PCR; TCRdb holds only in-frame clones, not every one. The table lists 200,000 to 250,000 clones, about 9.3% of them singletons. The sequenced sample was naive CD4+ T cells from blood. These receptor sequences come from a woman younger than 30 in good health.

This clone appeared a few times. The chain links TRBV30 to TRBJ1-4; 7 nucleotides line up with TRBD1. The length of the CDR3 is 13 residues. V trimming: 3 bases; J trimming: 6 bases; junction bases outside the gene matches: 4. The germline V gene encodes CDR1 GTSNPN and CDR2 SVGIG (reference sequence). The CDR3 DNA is TGTGCCTGGAGCGGACAGGTTGATGAAAAACTGTTTTTT. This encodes CAWSGQVDEKLFF.

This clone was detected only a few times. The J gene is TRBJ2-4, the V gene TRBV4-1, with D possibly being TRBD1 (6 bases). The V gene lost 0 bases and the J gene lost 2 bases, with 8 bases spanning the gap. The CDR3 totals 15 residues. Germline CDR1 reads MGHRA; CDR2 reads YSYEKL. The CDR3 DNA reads TGCGCCAGCAGCCAAGATCAGGGGACCAAAAACATTCAGTACTTC. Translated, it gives CASSQDQGTKNIQYF.

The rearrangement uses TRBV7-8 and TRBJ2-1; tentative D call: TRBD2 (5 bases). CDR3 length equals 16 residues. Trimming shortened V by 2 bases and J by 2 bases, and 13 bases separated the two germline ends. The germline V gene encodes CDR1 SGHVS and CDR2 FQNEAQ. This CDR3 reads CASSLTHWGAYNEQFF. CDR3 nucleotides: TGTGCCAGCAGCTTAACCCACTGGGGAGCCTACAATGAGCAGTTCTTC. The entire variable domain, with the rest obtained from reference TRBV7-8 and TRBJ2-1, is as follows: GAGVSQSPRYKVAKRGQDVALRCDPISGHVSLFWYQQALGQGPEFLTYFQNEAQLDKSGLPSDRFFAERPEGSVSTLKIQRTQQEDSAVYLCASSLTHWGAYNEQFFGPGTRLTVL.

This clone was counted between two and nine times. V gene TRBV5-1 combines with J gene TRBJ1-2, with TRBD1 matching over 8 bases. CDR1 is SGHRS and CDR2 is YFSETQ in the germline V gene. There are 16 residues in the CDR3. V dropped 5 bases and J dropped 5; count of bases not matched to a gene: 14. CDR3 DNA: TGCGCCAGCAGTCCGGACAGGGTGCCCTTAGGGTATGGCTACACCTTC. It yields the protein CASSPDRVPLGYGYTF.

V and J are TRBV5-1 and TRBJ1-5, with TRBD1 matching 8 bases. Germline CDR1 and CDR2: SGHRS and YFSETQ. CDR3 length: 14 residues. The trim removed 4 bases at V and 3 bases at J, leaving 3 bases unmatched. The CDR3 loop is CASSPGQANQPQHF. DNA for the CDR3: TGCGCCAGCAGCCCGGGACAGGCCAATCAGCCCCAGCATTTT.

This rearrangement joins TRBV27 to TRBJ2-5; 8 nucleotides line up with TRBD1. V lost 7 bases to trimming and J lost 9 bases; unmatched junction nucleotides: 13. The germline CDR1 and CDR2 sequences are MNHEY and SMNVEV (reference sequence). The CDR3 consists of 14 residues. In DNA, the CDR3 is TGTGCCAGCACCCGGACAGGGTGGGATACGGCCCAGTACTTC. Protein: CASTRTGWDTAQYF.

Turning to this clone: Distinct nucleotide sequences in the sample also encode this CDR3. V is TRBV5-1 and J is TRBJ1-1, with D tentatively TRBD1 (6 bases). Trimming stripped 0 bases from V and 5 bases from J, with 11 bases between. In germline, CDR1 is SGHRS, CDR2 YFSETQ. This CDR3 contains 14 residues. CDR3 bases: TGCGCCAGCAGCTTGGGACAGGCGAATACTGAAGCTTTCTTT. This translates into CASSLGQANTEAFF.

The CDR3 coding sequence is TGCGCCAGCAGCTTGGAAGGACACCTGAATCAGCCCCAGCATTTT. Translated, it gives CASSLEGHLNQPQHF. The chain links TRBV5-1 to TRBJ1-5; D is perhaps TRBD1 (5 bases). V shed 0 bases and J shed 4 bases, with 11 bases lying between them. The CDR3 length is 15 residues. Germline values: CDR1 SGHRS, CDR2 YFSETQ. Together with reference TRBV5-1 and TRBJ1-5, the CDR3 gives the full variable domain: KAGVTQTPRYLIKTRGQQVTLSCSPISGHRSVSWYQQTPGQGLQFLFEYFSETQRNKGNFPGRFSGRQFSNSRSEMNVSTLELGDSALYLCASSLEGHLNQPQHFGDGTRLSIL.

The CDR3 reads CASSRPGTGNYGYTF. The CDR3 DNA reads TGTGCCAGCAGCAGACCGGGGACAGGGAACTATGGCTACACCTTC. The chain employs TRBV7-9 and TRBJ1-2; 9 nucleotides match TRBD1. From germline, CDR1 is SEHNR and CDR2 FQNEAQ (reference sequence). This CDR3 contains 15 residues. Unmatched junction bases numbered 6, after V lost 5 bases and J lost 2 bases.

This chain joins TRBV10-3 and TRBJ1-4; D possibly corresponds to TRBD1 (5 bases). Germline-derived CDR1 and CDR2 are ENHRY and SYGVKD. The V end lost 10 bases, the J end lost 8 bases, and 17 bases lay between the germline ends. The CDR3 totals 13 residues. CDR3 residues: CASEARRAEKLFF. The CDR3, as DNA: TGTGCCAGCGAAGCCCGCAGGGCCGAAAAACTGTTTTTT.

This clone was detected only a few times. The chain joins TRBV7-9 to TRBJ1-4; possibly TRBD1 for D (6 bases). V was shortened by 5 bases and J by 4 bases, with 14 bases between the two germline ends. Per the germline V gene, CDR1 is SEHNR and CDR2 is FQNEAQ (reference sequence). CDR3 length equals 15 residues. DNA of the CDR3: TGTGCCAGCAGCACTCACCGGGACAATAATGAAAAACTGTTTTTT. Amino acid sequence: CASSTHRDNNEKLFF.

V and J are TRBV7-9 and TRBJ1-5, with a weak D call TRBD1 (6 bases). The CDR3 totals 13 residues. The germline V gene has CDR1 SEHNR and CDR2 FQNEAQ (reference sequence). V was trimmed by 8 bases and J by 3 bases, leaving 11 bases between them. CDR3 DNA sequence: TGTGCCAGCTCCCGGGACACCAATCAGCCCCAGCATTTT. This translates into CASSRDTNQPQHF.

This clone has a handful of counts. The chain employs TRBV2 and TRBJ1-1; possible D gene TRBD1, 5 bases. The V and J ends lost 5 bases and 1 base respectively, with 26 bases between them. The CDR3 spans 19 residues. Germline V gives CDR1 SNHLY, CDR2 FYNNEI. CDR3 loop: CASSPLINRPGRANTEAFF. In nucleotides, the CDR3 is TGTGCCAGCAGTCCTCTTATAAACCGTCCAGGGAGGGCGAACACTGAAGCTTTCTTT.

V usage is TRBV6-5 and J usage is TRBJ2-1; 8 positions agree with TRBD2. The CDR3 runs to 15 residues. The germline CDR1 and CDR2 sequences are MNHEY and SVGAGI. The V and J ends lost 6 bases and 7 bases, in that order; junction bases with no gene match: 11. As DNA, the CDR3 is TGTGCCAGCAGCCACGGGATTAGCGGGAAGAATGAGCAGTTCTTC. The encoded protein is CASSHGISGKNEQFF.

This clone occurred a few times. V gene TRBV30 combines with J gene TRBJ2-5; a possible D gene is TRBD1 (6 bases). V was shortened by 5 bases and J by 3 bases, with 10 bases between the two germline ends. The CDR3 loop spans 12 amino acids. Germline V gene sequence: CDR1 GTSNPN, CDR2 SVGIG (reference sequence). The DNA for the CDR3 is TGTGCCTGGCAGGGGTTAAAAGAGACCCAGTACTTC. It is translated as CAWQGLKETQYF.

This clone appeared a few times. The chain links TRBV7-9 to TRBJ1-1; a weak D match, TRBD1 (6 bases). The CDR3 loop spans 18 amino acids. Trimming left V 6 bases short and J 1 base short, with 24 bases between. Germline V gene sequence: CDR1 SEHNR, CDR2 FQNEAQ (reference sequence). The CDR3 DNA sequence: TGTGCCAGCAGATTGCAGAAGGACAGCTTGAGGGGGAACACTGAAGCTTTCTTT. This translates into CASRLQKDSLRGNTEAFF.

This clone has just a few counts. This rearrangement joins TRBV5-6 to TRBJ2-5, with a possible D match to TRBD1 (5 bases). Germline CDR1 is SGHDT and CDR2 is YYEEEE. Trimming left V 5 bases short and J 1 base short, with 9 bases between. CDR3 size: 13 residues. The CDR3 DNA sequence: TGTGCCAGCAGTCCTGACAGCCAAGAGACCCAGTACTTC. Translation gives CASSPDSQETQYF.

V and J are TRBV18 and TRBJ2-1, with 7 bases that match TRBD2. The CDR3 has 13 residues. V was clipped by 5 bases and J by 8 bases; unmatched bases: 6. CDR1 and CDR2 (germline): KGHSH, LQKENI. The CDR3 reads CASSYSRGDEQFF. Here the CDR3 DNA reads TGTGCCAGCTCATACTCTCGGGGGGATGAGCAGTTCTTC.

The CDR3 nucleotides are TGTGCCAGCAGACCCCCAGGGGATACGCAGTATTTT. Amino acid sequence: CASRPPGDTQYF. This chain connects TRBV6-1 to TRBJ2-3; D is possibly TRBD1 (5 bases). Deletions cut 6 bases from V and 6 bases from J, with 10 bases between. CDR1 MNHNS and CDR2 SASEGT come from the germline V gene. There are 12 residues in the CDR3.

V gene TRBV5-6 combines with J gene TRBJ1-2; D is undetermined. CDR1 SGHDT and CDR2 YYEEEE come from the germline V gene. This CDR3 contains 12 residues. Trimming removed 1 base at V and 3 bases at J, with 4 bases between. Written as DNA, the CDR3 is TGTGCCAGCAGCTTGAGCTACTATGGCTACACCTTC. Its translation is CASSLSYYGYTF.

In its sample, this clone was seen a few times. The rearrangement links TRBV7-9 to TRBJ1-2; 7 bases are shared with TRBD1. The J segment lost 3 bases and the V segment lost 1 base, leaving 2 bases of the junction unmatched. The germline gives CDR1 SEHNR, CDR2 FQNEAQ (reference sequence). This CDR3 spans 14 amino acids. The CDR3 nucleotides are TGTGCCAGCAGCTTAGGGGACAGATACTATGGCTACACCTTC. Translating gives CASSLGDRYYGYTF.

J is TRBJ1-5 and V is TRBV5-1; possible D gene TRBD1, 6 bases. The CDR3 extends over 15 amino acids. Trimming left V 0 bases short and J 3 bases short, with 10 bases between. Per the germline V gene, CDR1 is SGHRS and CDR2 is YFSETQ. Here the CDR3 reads CASSLDGQSNQPQHF. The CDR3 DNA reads TGCGCCAGCAGCTTGGACGGACAGTCCAATCAGCCCCAGCATTTT.

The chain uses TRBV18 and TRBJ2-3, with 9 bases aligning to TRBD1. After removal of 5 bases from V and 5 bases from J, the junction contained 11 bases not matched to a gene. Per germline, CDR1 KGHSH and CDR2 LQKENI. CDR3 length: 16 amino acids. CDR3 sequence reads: CASSAWGTGRGDTQYF. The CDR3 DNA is TGTGCCAGCTCAGCTTGGGGGACAGGGAGAGGAGATACGCAGTATTTT.

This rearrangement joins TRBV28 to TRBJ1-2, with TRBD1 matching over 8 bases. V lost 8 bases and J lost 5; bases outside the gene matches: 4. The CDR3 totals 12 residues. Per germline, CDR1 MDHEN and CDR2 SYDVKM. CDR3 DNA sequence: TGTGCCAGCGGTCGGACAGGGTATGGCTACACCTTC. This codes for CASGRTGYGYTF.